This T cell receptor beta chain originates from a study of blood T cell repertoires in COVID-19. At the level of the study: The study drew acute and convalescent COVID-19 samples from the United States, Italy and Spain. T cells, B-cell-depleted T cells, or PBMCs provided the cDNA or gDNA that served as material.

Profiling relied on immunoSEQ multiplex PCR, and the TCRdb table lists in-frame clones only, not all of them. The sample lists tens of thousands of clones, roughly 85% occurring once. This clone was counted only a few times. Trimming stripped 1 base from V and 9 bases from J, with 11 bases between. The germline CDR1 and CDR2 sequences are SGHRS and YFSETQ. This CDR3 is built from 13 residues. The clonotype comes from a human donor in a cohort sampled during active COVID-19. This chain links TRBV5-1 with TRBJ2-1; no reliable D call. Material for sequencing was peripheral blood. CDR3 amino acids: CASSLKLETEQFF. The CDR3, as DNA: TGCGCCAGCAGCTTGAAGCTAGAGACTGAGCAGTTCTTC.